The clone carrying this T cell receptor beta chain was observed many times. Its antigen is currently unknown. CDR3 length: 13 amino acids. Looked up from germline, CDR1 is MNHEY and CDR2 is SVGAGI. The V and J ends lost 7 bases and 0 bases respectively, with 9 bases between them. Cells sorted as Tregs were CD4+, CD25+ and CD127-/low. From the 5' RACE reads, TCRdb called clonotypes with MiXCR, one entry per CDR3 protein. The repertoire holds around 34,000 distinct CDR3 sequences, with 25% to 30% as singletons. Study-wide findings and caveats: Larger-cohort validation covered only one TCR beta V-J rearrangement. Tumor memory CD4+ T cell TCR gene usage clustered with blood and lymph node memory CD4+ cells and lymph node naive CD4+ cells. Tumor Treg TCRs overlapped most with tumor naive CD4+ cells.

Sequencing input: tumor-infiltrating Tregs sorted from the breast tumor. The rearrangement joins TRBV6-5 to TRBJ1-1; no definite D call. This clonotype was obtained from a female donor with breast cancer. Here the CDR3 reads CASTRALNTEAFF. In DNA, the CDR3 is TGTGCCAGCACCCGGGCCCTGAACACTGAAGCTTTCTTT.